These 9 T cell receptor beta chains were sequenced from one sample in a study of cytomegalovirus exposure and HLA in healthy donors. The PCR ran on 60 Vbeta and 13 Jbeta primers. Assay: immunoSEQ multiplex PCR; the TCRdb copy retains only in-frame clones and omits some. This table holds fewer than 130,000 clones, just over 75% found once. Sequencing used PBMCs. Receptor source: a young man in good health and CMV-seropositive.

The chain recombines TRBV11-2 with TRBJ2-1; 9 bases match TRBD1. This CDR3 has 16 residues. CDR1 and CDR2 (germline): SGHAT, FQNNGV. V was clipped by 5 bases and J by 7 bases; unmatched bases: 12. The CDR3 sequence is CASSLYRDRVTNEQFF. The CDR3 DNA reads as TGTGCCAGCAGCCTTTACCGGGACAGGGTTACAAATGAGCAGTTCTTC.

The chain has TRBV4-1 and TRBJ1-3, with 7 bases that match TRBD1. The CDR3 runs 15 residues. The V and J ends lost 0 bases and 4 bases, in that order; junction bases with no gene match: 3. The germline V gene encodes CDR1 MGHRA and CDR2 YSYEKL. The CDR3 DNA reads TGCGCCAGCAGCCAAGACCTGACAGGGGGAAACACCATATATTTT. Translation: CASSQDLTGGNTIYF.

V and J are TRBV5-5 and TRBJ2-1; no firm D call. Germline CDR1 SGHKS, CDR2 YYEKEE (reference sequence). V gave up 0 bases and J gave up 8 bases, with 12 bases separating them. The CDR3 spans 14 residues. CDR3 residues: CASSLVASPDEQFF. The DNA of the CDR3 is TGTGCCAGCAGCTTGGTAGCCAGCCCCGATGAGCAGTTCTTC.

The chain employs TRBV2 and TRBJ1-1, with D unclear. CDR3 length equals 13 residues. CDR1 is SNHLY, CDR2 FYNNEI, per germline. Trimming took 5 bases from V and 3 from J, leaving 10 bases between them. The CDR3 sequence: CASSLTVDTEAFF. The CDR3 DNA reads TGTGCCAGCAGTCTTACAGTAGACACTGAAGCTTTCTTT.

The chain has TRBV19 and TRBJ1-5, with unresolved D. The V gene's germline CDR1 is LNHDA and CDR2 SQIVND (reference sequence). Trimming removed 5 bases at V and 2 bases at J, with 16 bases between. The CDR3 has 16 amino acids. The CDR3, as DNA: TGTGCCAGTAGTCCCCGTGTGGGCCTGGGCAATCAGCCCCAGCATTTT. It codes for CASSPRVGLGNQPQHF.

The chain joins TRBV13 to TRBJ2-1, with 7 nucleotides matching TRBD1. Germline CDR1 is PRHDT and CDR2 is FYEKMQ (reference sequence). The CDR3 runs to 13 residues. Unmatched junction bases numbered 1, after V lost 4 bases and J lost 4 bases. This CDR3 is CASSSQGYNEQFF. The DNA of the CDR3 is TGTGCCAGCAGCTCACAGGGGTACAATGAGCAGTTCTTC.

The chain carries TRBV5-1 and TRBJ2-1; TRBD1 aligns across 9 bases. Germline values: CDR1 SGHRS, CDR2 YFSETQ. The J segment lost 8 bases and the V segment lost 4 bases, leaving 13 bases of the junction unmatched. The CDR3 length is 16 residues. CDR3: CASSPLGTGISHEQFF. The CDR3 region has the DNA TGCGCCAGCAGCCCCCTCGGGACAGGGATTTCCCATGAGCAGTTCTTC.

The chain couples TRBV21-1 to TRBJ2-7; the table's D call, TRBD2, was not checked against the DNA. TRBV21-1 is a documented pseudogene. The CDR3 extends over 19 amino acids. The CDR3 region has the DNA TGTGCCAGCAGCAGGCCGGGACTAGCGGGGGGGGCCAGCTCCTACGAGCAGTACTTC. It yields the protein CASSRPGLAGGASSYEQYF.

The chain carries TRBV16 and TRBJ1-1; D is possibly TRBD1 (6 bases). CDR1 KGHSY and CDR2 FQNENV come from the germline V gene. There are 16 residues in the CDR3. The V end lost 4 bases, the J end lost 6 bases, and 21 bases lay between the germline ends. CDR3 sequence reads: CASSPSGRDNGPEAFF. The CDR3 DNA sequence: TGTGCCAGCAGCCCCTCGGGGAGGGACAACGGGCCTGAAGCTTTCTTT. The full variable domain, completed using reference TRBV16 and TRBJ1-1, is GEEVAQTPKHLVRGEGQKAKLYCAPIKGHSYVFWYQQVLKNEFKFLISFQNENVFDETGMPKERFSAKCLPNSPCSLEIQATKLEDSAVYFCASSPSGRDNGPEAFFGQGTRLTVV.